This T cell receptor (beta chain) derives from a study of post-analysis software for immune sequencing data. About the research overall: Recorded subtypes: relapsing-remitting, secondary progressive, progressive-relapsing; some patients unannotated.

With regard to this clonotype: The antigen remains undetermined.

The V gene lost 7 bases and the J gene lost 0 bases, with 13 bases spanning the gap. The CDR3 is made up of 14 amino acids. Every TCR beta cDNA library bore unique molecular identifiers. MiXCR was run by TCRdb on the PCR reads, yielding one entry per CDR3 protein. The data show 500,000 to 600,000 distinct CDR3 sequences, around 40% seen once. Study results and caveats: TRBV5-6, TRBV5-1 and TRBV20-1 belonged to a set of roughly five TRBV segments that were more frequent in patients than controls.

The receptor was isolated from a girl aged 10-17 years with multiple sclerosis. The rearrangement links TRBV12-3 or TRBV12-4 to TRBJ2-7; either TRBD1 or TRBD2 may fit D (5 bases each). Sequenced sample: blood. The CDR3 spells CASTDSRGSYEQYF. The DNA for the CDR3 is TGTGCCAGCACCGACTCGAGGGGCTCCTACGAGCAGTACTTC.